This record concerns one T cell receptor beta chain sequence. Its antigen is not identified. The sample originates from a study of shared clonotypes between healthy human individuals. General study points: For naive CD4 cells, around 5% of clonotypes were shared across several donors. Compared with memory subsets, naive subsets generally had larger estimated richness.

Execution of the assay was at deep level. Source study methods: ImmunoSEQ yielded junction-only sequences lacking quality scores, so filtering differed. TCRdb keeps only in-frame clones here, not all; method: immunoSEQ multiplex PCR. The D gene and trimming were derived from the DNA, and the V and J assignments and clone size from that table. Here the sample spans approximately 980,000 clones, approximately 80% being singletons. The junction had 5 bases not matched to a gene; V was cut back by 3 bases and J by 2 bases. CDR3 length: 15 amino acids. Germline V gene sequence: CDR1 SGHDT, CDR2 YYEEEE. This sequence originates from a young man in good health. The chain recombines TRBV5-6 with TRBJ2-7, with 10 bases identical to TRBD2. The sample was memory CD4+ T cells sorted from blood. Subset given: CD45RA-negative fraction. In DNA, the CDR3 is TGTGCCAGCAGCTCCTTAGCGGGAGGTACCTACGAGCAGTACTTC. Its translation: CASSSLAGGTYEQYF.